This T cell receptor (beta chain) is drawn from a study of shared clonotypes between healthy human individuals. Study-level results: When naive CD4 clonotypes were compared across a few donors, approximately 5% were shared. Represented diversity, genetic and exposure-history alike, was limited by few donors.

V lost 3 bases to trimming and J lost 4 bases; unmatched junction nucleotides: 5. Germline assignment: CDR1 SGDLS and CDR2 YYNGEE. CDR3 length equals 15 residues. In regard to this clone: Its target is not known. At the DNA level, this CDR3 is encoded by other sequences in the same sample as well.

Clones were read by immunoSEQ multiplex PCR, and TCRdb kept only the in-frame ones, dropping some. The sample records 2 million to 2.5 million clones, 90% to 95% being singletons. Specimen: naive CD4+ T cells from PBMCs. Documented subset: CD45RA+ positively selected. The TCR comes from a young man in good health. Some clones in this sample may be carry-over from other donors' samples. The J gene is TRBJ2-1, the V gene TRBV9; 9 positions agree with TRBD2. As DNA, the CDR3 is TGTGCCAGCAGCGAAACTAGCGGGCCATACAATGAGCAGTTCTTC. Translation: CASSETSGPYNEQFF.